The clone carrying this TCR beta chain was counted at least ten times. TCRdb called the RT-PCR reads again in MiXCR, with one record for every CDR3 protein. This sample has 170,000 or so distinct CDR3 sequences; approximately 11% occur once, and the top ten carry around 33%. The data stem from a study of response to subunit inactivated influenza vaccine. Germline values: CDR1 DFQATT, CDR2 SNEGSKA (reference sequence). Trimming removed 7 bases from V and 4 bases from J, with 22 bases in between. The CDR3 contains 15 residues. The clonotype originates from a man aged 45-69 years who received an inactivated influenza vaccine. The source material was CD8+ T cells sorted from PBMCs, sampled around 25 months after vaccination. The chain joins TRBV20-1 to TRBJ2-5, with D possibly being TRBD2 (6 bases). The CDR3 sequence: CSVEESGYGLETQYF. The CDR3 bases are TGCAGTGTTGAGGAGAGCGGGTATGGTTTAGAGACCCAGTACTTC.